This TCR beta chain was identified in a study of blood T cell repertoires in COVID-19. At the level of the study: From T cells, B-cell-depleted T cells, or PBMCs came the material, which was cDNA or gDNA.

Per the study methods: Amplification of reference gene primers provided the estimated nucleated cell counts. Sequencing used immunoSEQ multiplex PCR; TCRdb keeps in-frame clones, though not all of them. Clonal size and the V and J genes are those of that table, whereas D and trimming came from the DNA. The sample has 55,000 to 85,000 clones, 73% seen once. The sample consisted of peripheral blood. This clonotype was obtained from a man aged 60-69 years with acute or convalescent COVID-19.

The CDR3 here is CASAEQARTGELFF. CDR3 coding DNA: TGTGCCAGCGCGGAACAGGCGCGTACCGGGGAGCTGTTTTTT. This chain joins TRBV5-6 and TRBJ2-2; a possible D gene is TRBD1 (5 bases). The germline CDR1 and CDR2 sequences are SGHDT and YYEEEE. The CDR3 loop spans 14 amino acids. With 7 bases removed from V and 5 bases from J, the gap between germline ends came to 15 bases. Using reference TRBV5-6 and TRBJ2-2 for the parts outside the CDR3, the full variable domain is DAGVTQSPTHLIKTRGQQVTLRCSPKSGHDTVSWYQQALGQGPQFIFQYYEEEERQRGNFPDRFSGHQFPNYSSELNVNALLLGDSALYLCASAEQARTGELFFGEGSRLTVL.